This is a list of T cell receptor beta chains from one sample in a study of tumor-infiltrating lymphocytes in localized non-small cell lung cancer. Profiled with immunoSEQ multiplex PCR; TCRdb holds only in-frame clones, not every one. The top ten clones hold 13% of a sample with roughly 7,400 clones, 55% to 75% of them seen once. Sequencing was performed on uninvolved lung tissue not adjacent to the tumor. All receptors derive from a human donor with non-small cell lung cancer. Each CDR3 is given with its conserved first and last residue. D genes are given only for firm matches. Where a row states a size, it is once, few, many or the class of an expanded clone; other rows omit it.

j_call v_call d_call clone_size cdr3_nt cdr3_aa
TRBJ2-7 TRBV7-3 NA NA TGTGCCAGCAGCTTAGGGGCAGCCTCCTCCTACGAGCAGTACTTC CASSLGAASSYEQYF
TRBJ2-3 TRBV7-6 TRBD2 NA TGTGCCAGCAGACGTAGCGGGGGGGCCACAGATACGCAGTATTTT CASRRSGGATDTQYF
TRBJ1-1 TRBV29-1 NA NA TGCAGCGTTGAACAACAGGCGAACACTGAAGCTTTCTTT CSVEQQANTEAFF
TRBJ2-5 TRBV5-1 TRBD1 few TGCGCCAGCAGCTCGACAGGGCAAGAGACCCAGTACTTC CASSSTGQETQYF
TRBJ2-4 TRBV11-2 TRBD2 NA TGTGCCAGCAGCTTCCGGGGGGTAGGAAACATTCAGTACTTC CASSFRGVGNIQYF
TRBJ1-1 TRBV27 NA few TGTGCCTCCCGGGGGTCGAGCACTGAAGCTTTCTTT CASRGSSTEAFF
TRBJ1-5 TRBV6-5 NA NA TGTGCCAGCAGTTACTCGAGTGGGCGGCCCCAGCATTTT CASSYSSGRPQHF
TRBJ2-7 TRBV10-3 NA few TGTGCCATCAGTGAAGGGGGGTACGAGCAGTACTTC CAISEGGYEQYF
TRBJ1-2 TRBV5-1 TRBD1 NA TGCGCCAGCAGCACCCGACAGGGAGTCGACTATGGCTACACCTTC CASSTRQGVDYGYTF
TRBJ1-2 TRBV19 NA NA TGTGCCAGTAGCGCAAACAGGGAGGCTAACTATGGCTACACCTTC CASSANREANYGYTF
TRBJ2-7 TRBV30 NA NA TGTGCCTGGAGTGACGGCAGGGTATCCTACGAGCAGTACTTC CAWSDGRVSYEQYF
TRBJ2-5 TRBV7-9 TRBD2 NA TGTGCCAGCAGCTTACCCTCGGGGGGGAGAGAGACCCAGTACTTC CASSLPSGGRETQYF
TRBJ2-3 TRBV30 NA NA TGTGCCTGGAAACTGAGGGGGGCCAAAACTAGCACAGATACGCAGTATTTT CAWKLRGAKTSTDTQYF
TRBJ2-2 TRBV5-1 NA NA TGCGCCAGCAGCTCGGGATATGCCACCGGGGAGCTGTTTTTT CASSSGYATGELFF
TRBJ2-7 TRBV6-5 NA NA TGTGCCAGCAGTTACGCAGTGGGGTCAAGCTCCTACGAGCAGTACTTC CASSYAVGSSSYEQYF
TRBJ2-5 TRBV6-1 NA once TGTGCCAGCAGGGCAGGTGCGGGGCCCGAGTACTTC CASRAGAGPEYF
TRBJ2-2 TRBV4-1 NA NA TGCGCCAGCACCACCGGGACTGCGAACACCGGGGAGCTGTTTTTT CASTTGTANTGELFF
TRBJ1-6 TRBV11-2 NA once TGTGCCAGCAGCTTAGTTCAGGGTAACTCCTATAATTCACCCCTCCACTTT CASSLVQGNSYNSPLHF
TRBJ2-7 TRBV30 NA NA TGTGCCTGGAGGGCCCCGGGACCCTTCGACGAGCAGTACTTC CAWRAPGPFDEQYF
TRBJ1-6 TRBV7-3 TRBD1 few TGTGCCAGCAGCTTAGGGACAGGGGATTCACCCCTCCACTTT CASSLGTGDSPLHF
TRBJ2-7 TRBV30 NA NA TGTGCCTGGTCGACAGGATTTGCCGAGCAGTACTTC CAWSTGFAEQYF
TRBJ2-2 TRBV7-9 TRBD2 NA TGTGCCAGCAGCTTACTAGCGGGGGGGAACACCGGGGAGCTGTTTTTT CASSLLAGGNTGELFF
TRBJ1-1 TRBV30 TRBD1 NA TGTGCCTGGAGTTTGACAGGGGATTGGAGCACTGAAGCTTTCTTT CAWSLTGDWSTEAFF
TRBJ2-7 TRBV23-1 NA NA TGCGCCAGCAGTCGCGCCACTTACGAGCAGTACTTC CASSRATYEQYF
TRBJ1-1 TRBV20-1 NA NA TGCAGTGCTAGAGATCTGGCTGAAGCTTTCTTT CSARDLAEAFF
TRBJ2-5 TRBV5-6 NA few TGTGCCAGCAGCTTGGATGGGTTCCAAGAGACCCAGTACTTC CASSLDGFQETQYF
TRBJ2-3 TRBV6-5 TRBD2 NA TGTGCCAGCGTTGGCGGGGGGTCAGATACGCAGTATTTT CASVGGGSDTQYF
TRBJ2-2 TRBV7-3 NA NA TGTGCCAGCAGCAGACTTACAGGCACCGGGGAGCTGTTTTTT CASSRLTGTGELFF
TRBJ1-5 TRBV10-3 NA NA TGTGCCATCAGTGAATTGACAGGAGACAATCAGCCCCAGCATTTT CAISELTGDNQPQHF
TRBJ1-2 TRBV7-9 TRBD1 few TGTGCCAGCAGCTTGGGCGCGACAGGGGTAGGCTACACCTTC CASSLGATGVGYTF
TRBJ2-3 TRBV30 TRBD2 NA TGTGCCTGGAGTGTAGGACTAGCGGGGGAAGCAGATACGCAGTATTTT CAWSVGLAGEADTQYF
TRBJ2-5 TRBV7-6 TRBD1 NA TGTGCCAGCAGTTCTCGAGGACAGGGGACGGCAGAGACCCAGTACTTC CASSSRGQGTAETQYF
TRBJ2-7 TRBV6-5 NA NA TGTGCCAGCAGTTACTCGAGGGACGAGCAGTACTTC CASSYSRDEQYF
TRBJ1-4 TRBV30 NA NA TGTGCATATGGACGGGGCTGGGGGGAAAAACTGTTTTTT CAYGRGWGEKLFF
TRBJ2-1 TRBV19 NA NA TGTGCCAGTAGTCTCGGACAGGGCGGGAGCAATGAGCAGTTCTTC CASSLGQGGSNEQFF
TRBJ2-7 TRBV5-1 NA NA TGCGCCAGCACCAGGGACGGTATGTGGGGCGAGCAGTACTTC CASTRDGMWGEQYF
TRBJ2-7 TRBV28 NA NA TGTGCCAGCAGTATAGTGAGTTCGGGCAGGGGAATTGGTTACGAGCAGTACTTC CASSIVSSGRGIGYEQYF
TRBJ1-5 TRBV7-2 NA medium-sized TGTGCCAGCAGTCAAGAGGCCAATCAGCCCCAGCATTTT CASSQEANQPQHF
TRBJ1-5 TRBV6-1 NA NA TGTGCCAGCACCCCATCAGGAGATAGCAATCAGCCCCAGCATTTT CASTPSGDSNQPQHF
TRBJ1-1 TRBV20-1 NA few TGCAGTGCTGCCAGGGTCACTGAAGCTTTCTTT CSAARVTEAFF
TRBJ2-3 TRBV2 TRBD1 NA TGTGCCAGCAGTGAATTGGGCAGGGGGTTAGATACGCAGTATTTT CASSELGRGLDTQYF